The 29 T cell receptor beta chains in this list originate from one sample, sequenced in a study of blood T cell repertoires in COVID-19. Method: immunoSEQ multiplex PCR; TCRdb's copy keeps in-frame clones and lacks some. The sample has 54,000 or so clones; 75% to 90% are singletons. Sample: peripheral blood. The receptors were gathered from a woman between 55 and 75 years old with acute or convalescent COVID-19.

This clone turned up a few times. The rearrangement joins TRBV24-1 to TRBJ2-1; 10 bases are a match to TRBD2. The CDR3 spans 18 residues. Germline V gene sequence: CDR1 KGHDR, CDR2 SFDVKD. The trim removed 3 bases at V and 8 bases at J, leaving 15 bases unmatched. CDR3 residues: CATSDPGGRLAGVYEQFF. For the CDR3, the DNA is TGTGCCACCAGTGATCCCGGGGGCCGGCTAGCGGGAGTGTATGAGCAGTTCTTC.

V usage is TRBV9 and J usage is TRBJ2-4; D might be TRBD1 (6 bases). Germline V gives CDR1 SGDLS, CDR2 YYNGEE. V lost 4 bases and J lost 3, with 17 bases in between. This CDR3 contains 16 residues. The chain's CDR3 is CASSPTGSRVKNIQYF. As DNA, the CDR3 is TGTGCCAGCAGCCCCACAGGGAGTAGGGTCAAAAACATTCAGTACTTC.

V gene TRBV28 combines with J gene TRBJ1-3; 8 nucleotides match TRBD1. The CDR3 contains 16 residues. V dropped 5 bases and J dropped 0; count of bases not matched to a gene: 6. Germline values: CDR1 MDHEN, CDR2 SYDVKM. The CDR3 DNA follows: TGTGCCAGCAGTGTGGGACAGGTGGGCTCTGGAAACACCATATATTTT. It codes for CASSVGQVGSGNTIYF.

The chain's CDR3 is CASSGGPERGPQHF. The CDR3 DNA follows: TGTGCCAGCAGCGGGGGACCGGAGAGAGGGCCCCAGCATTTT. This chain joins TRBV2 and TRBJ1-5; D is possibly TRBD1 (5 bases). This CDR3 region has 14 residues. CDR1 is SNHLY, CDR2 FYNNEI, per germline. V shed 6 bases and J shed 9 bases, with 18 bases lying between them.

The chain employs TRBV3-1 (or the pseudogene TRBV3-2) and TRBJ2-7, with D unclear. This CDR3 comprises 12 residues. Germline V gives CDR1 LGHDT, CDR2 YNNKEL (reference sequence). Trimming removed 4 bases from V and 0 bases from J, with 4 bases in between. The CDR3 coding sequence is TGTGCCAGCAGCCTCTACTCCTACGAGCAGTACTTC. Amino acids: CASSLYSYEQYF.

The chain recombines TRBV6-6 with TRBJ1-5, with a tentative D call TRBD1 (5 bases). This CDR3 spans 16 amino acids. Germline CDR1 is MNHNY and CDR2 is SVGAGI (reference sequence). Trimming took off 2 bases at V and 6 bases at J, with 17 bases between the two ends. CDR3 amino acids: CASSYTHTGVGQPQHF. As DNA, the CDR3 is TGTGCCAGCAGTTACACCCACACAGGCGTGGGTCAGCCCCAGCATTTT.

The J gene is TRBJ2-6, the V gene TRBV5-1; tentatively, D is TRBD2 (7 bases). Germline V lookup: CDR1 SGHRS, CDR2 YFSETQ. V was shortened by 1 base and J by 4 bases, with 15 bases between the two germline ends. CDR3 length: 17 amino acids. The CDR3 is CASSLTPGGEGANVLTF. The DNA of the CDR3 is TGCGCCAGCAGCTTGACACCGGGGGGCGAAGGGGCCAACGTCCTGACTTTC.

J is TRBJ1-1 and V is TRBV28, with TRBD1 identical over 10 bases. V lost 7 bases and J lost 10; bases outside the gene matches: 9. Germline assignment: CDR1 MDHEN and CDR2 SYDVKM. The CDR3 consists of 13 residues. The CDR3 protein is CASTSGTGVVAFF. The CDR3 DNA is TGTGCCAGCACCTCCGGGACAGGGGTTGTAGCTTTCTTT.

The chain carries TRBV29-1 and TRBJ1-5, with D maybe TRBD1 (6 bases). The CDR3 spans 13 residues. Deletions cut 4 bases from V and 0 bases from J, with 7 bases between. CDR1 SQVTM and CDR2 ANQGSEA come from the germline V gene. The CDR3 loop is CSVGGHSNQPQHF. DNA of the CDR3: TGCAGCGTTGGGGGGCATAGCAATCAGCCCCAGCATTTT. The full variable domain, with the rest looked up from reference TRBV29-1 and TRBJ1-5, is SAVISQKPSRDICQRGTSLTIQCQVDSQVTMMFWYRQQPGQSLTLIATANQGSEATYESGFVIDKFPISRPNLTFSTLTVSNMSPEDSSIYLCSVGGHSNQPQHFGDGTRLSIL.

The V and J genes are TRBV5-1 and TRBJ2-5; D is undetermined. The CDR3 has 13 residues. V lost 4 bases, J lost 4 bases, and 11 bases lay in between. CDR1 and CDR2 (germline): SGHRS, YFSETQ. CDR3 region: CASSPDSLETQYF. CDR3 nucleotides: TGCGCCAGCAGCCCCGACTCTTTAGAGACCCAGTACTTC. Full variable domain (outside the CDR3, taken from reference TRBV5-1 and TRBJ2-5): KAGVTQTPRYLIKTRGQQVTLSCSPISGHRSVSWYQQTPGQGLQFLFEYFSETQRNKGNFPGRFSGRQFSNSRSEMNVSTLELGDSALYLCASSPDSLETQYFGPGTRLLVL.

This clone showed up just once. This rearrangement joins TRBV30 to TRBJ2-3; 11 nucleotides agree with TRBD2. The CDR3 sequence is 16 residues long. With V trimmed by 3 bases and J by 3 bases, 8 bases remained unmatched. Germline loops: CDR1 GTSNPN, CDR2 SVGIG (reference sequence). The CDR3 reads CAWRLAGGSWTDTQYF. The CDR3 DNA sequence: TGTGCCTGGAGGCTAGCGGGAGGTTCGTGGACAGATACGCAGTATTTT.

This clone appeared once. As DNA, the CDR3 is TGTGCCAGCAGTGAAATGCAGGGAAATCAGCCCCAGCATTTT. Translation: CASSEMQGNQPQHF. V gene TRBV6-1 combines with J gene TRBJ1-5, with TRBD1 as a possible D gene (5 bases). V was cut by 2 bases and J by 4 bases, with 9 bases left in between. Germline V gives CDR1 MNHNS, CDR2 SASEGT. The CDR3 spans 14 residues.

This rearrangement joins TRBV4-1 to TRBJ1-5; tentative D call: TRBD1 (6 bases). Germline CDR1 MGHRA, CDR2 YSYEKL. The CDR3 totals 17 residues. V lost 0 bases, J lost 0 bases, and 12 bases lay in between. The CDR3 coding sequence is TGCGCCAGCAGCCAAGAAATCCCACAGGGTAGCAATCAGCCCCAGCATTTT. Translated: CASSQEIPQGSNQPQHF.

Regarding this clone: Sequence at one end of the junction differs from germline and may be a read error. The chain uses TRBV28 and TRBJ2-7; D is possibly TRBD1 (5 bases). CDR3 size: 14 residues. Germline V CDR1 and CDR2: MDHEN, SYDVKM. The CDR3 here is CASGVDRSSTSLDF. The DNA of the CDR3 is TGTGCCAGCGGCGTTGACAGATCATCTACGAGTTTGGACTTC.

Concerning this clone itself: At one boundary the junction diverges from the germline segment, which might be a read error. The same CDR3 can be traced to other DNA sequences in this sample. V usage is TRBV6-1 and J usage is TRBJ1-3, with TRBD1 identical over 7 bases. The CDR3 extends over 15 amino acids. Germline V gene data show CDR1 as MNHNS and CDR2 as SASEGT. The CDR3 nucleotides are TGTGCTAGCAGTGAAAGGGGGCGAACTGGAAACACCATATATTTT. Translation gives CASSERGRTGNTIYF.

The chain uses TRBV12-3 or TRBV12-4 and TRBJ1-1, with a tentative D call TRBD1 (6 bases). Trimming stripped 3 bases from V and 4 bases from J, with 9 bases between. The CDR3 contains 13 residues. In nucleotides, the CDR3 is TGTGCCAGCAGTTTGAACAGGGCCACTGAAGCTTTCTTT. Its translation: CASSLNRATEAFF.

J is TRBJ2-1 and V is TRBV25-1; possible D gene TRBD2, 6 bases. CDR1 and CDR2 from the germline V gene are MGHDK and SYGVNS. V was clipped by 0 bases and J by 9 bases, with 9 bases between them. The CDR3 sequence is 13 residues long. Here the CDR3 reads CASSEYHGGEQFF. Written as DNA, the CDR3 is TGTGCCAGCAGTGAATATCACGGGGGTGAGCAGTTCTTC. Filled out from reference TRBV25-1 and TRBJ2-1, the complete variable domain reads EADIYQTPRYLVIGTGKKITLECSQTMGHDKMYWYQQDPGMELHLIHYSYGVNSTEKGDLSSESTVSRIRTEHFPLTLESARPSHTSQYLCASSEYHGGEQFFGPGTRLTVL.

The chain recombines TRBV24-1 with TRBJ2-5; D is unresolved. V was cut by 10 bases and J by 1 base, with 9 bases left in between. Germline values: CDR1 KGHDR, CDR2 SFDVKD. The CDR3 is 12 residues long. The CDR3 reads CATQDSQETQYF. The CDR3 nucleotides are TGTGCCACTCAGGATTCCCAAGAGACCCAGTACTTC.

The rearrangement joins TRBV27 to TRBJ1-2; a possible D gene is TRBD1 (6 bases). Deletions cut 6 bases from V and 7 bases from J, with 9 bases between. CDR3 length: 11 amino acids. CDR1 MNHEY and CDR2 SMNVEV come from the germline V gene (reference sequence). CDR3 nucleotide sequence: TGTGCCAGCAGCGGGGGGCTTGGCTACACCTTC. This encodes CASSGGLGYTF.

This clone was seen a handful of times. This rearrangement joins TRBV6-5 to TRBJ1-1; possible D gene TRBD1, 6 bases. Germline V gives CDR1 MNHEY, CDR2 SVGAGI. The CDR3 is 11 residues long. The CDR3 nucleotides are TGTATCGTAGAAGGACAGTTTGAAGCTTTCTTT. Its translation is CIVEGQFEAFF.

The V call is TRBV5-6, the J call TRBJ2-1; 8 positions match TRBD2. Germline CDR1 and CDR2: SGHDT and YYEEEE. V was clipped by 0 bases and J by 6 bases; unmatched bases: 5. This CDR3 contains 15 residues. In DNA form, the CDR3 reads TGTGCCAGCAGCTTGGAGCTAGCGGGTCTCAATGAGCAGTTCTTC. Translated: CASSLELAGLNEQFF.

V and J are TRBV5-1 and TRBJ2-3, with 9 nucleotides matching TRBD2. The V and J ends lost 0 bases and 4 bases, in that order; junction bases with no gene match: 9. Germline CDR1 is SGHRS and CDR2 is YFSETQ. CDR3 length equals 17 residues. This CDR3 reads CASSLVVAGDFPDTQYF. In DNA form, the CDR3 reads TGCGCCAGCAGCTTGGTGGTAGCGGGGGATTTCCCAGATACGCAGTATTTT.

The CDR3 coding sequence is TGTGCCAGCAGTTTAAAAGGCGGGGGGGCCACCTTAAATGAGCAGTTCTTC. This encodes CASSLKGGGATLNEQFF. V gene TRBV27 combines with J gene TRBJ2-1; 9 bases fit TRBD2. This CDR3 has 17 amino acids. The germline CDR1 and CDR2 sequences are MNHEY and SMNVEV (reference sequence). The trim removed 2 bases at V and 7 bases at J, leaving 12 bases unmatched.

The chain is built from TRBV11-1 and TRBJ2-7; 12 bases agree with TRBD2. The CDR3 totals 14 residues. V was clipped by 4 bases and J by 4 bases; unmatched bases: 2. Germline V CDR1 and CDR2: SGHAT, FQDESV (reference sequence). The DNA for the CDR3 is TGTGCCAGCAGCTCGGGACTAGCGGGTTACGAGCAGTACTTC. Residues: CASSSGLAGYEQYF.

The chain recombines TRBV6-5 with TRBJ2-5, with D possibly TRBD2 on 5 matching bases. Trimming left V 0 bases short and J 0 bases short, with 8 bases between. CDR3 length: 15 amino acids. Germline values: CDR1 MNHEY, CDR2 SVGAGI. CDR3 nucleotide sequence: TGTGCCAGCAGTTACTCAACCGGGAACCAAGAGACCCAGTACTTC. Amino acids: CASSYSTGNQETQYF.

The chain joins TRBV5-6 to TRBJ1-6, with a possible D match to TRBD1 (5 bases). Germline assignment: CDR1 SGHDT and CDR2 YYEEEE. Trimming cost V 3 bases and J 7 bases, with 8 bases left between them. This CDR3 region has 13 residues. DNA of the CDR3: TGTGCCAGCAGCTGGGACTCCAATTCACCCCTCCACTTT. Its translation is CASSWDSNSPLHF.

The genes are TRBV5-6 and TRBJ2-7; TRBD1 aligns across 8 bases. CDR3 length: 15 amino acids. Germline CDR1 and CDR2: SGHDT and YYEEEE. V gave up 2 bases and J gave up 3 bases; unmatched junction bases: 7. CDR3 region: CASSFGAGGFYEQYF. CDR3 coding DNA: TGTGCCAGCAGCTTTGGGGCAGGGGGCTTCTACGAGCAGTACTTC.

A single count supports this clone. The genes are TRBV30 and TRBJ1-2; D remains ambiguous. Trimming stripped 1 base from V and 3 bases from J, with 15 bases between. The CDR3 is 15 residues long. Germline-derived CDR1 and CDR2 are GTSNPN and SVGIG (reference sequence). Here the CDR3 reads CAWSGSSGFHYGYTF. Written as DNA, the CDR3 is TGTGCCTGGAGTGGGTCCTCAGGCTTTCACTATGGCTACACCTTC.

This rearrangement joins TRBV28 to TRBJ1-6; tentative D call: TRBD1 (6 bases). Germline V gene sequence: CDR1 MDHEN, CDR2 SYDVKM. This CDR3 has 17 amino acids. Trimming cost V 6 bases and J 0 bases, with 15 bases left between them. CDR3: CASSPQEQGSYNSPLHF. In DNA form, the CDR3 reads TGTGCCAGCAGCCCCCAGGAACAGGGCTCCTATAATTCACCCCTCCACTTT.